The 11 T cell receptor beta chains in this list originate from one sample, sequenced in a study of beta chain features in type 1 diabetes (dated by TCRdb to the late 2010s). The library was prepared using the immunoSEQ multiplex PCR assay. All of the isolated RNA was reverse transcribed with the High Capacity cDNA Reverse Transcription Kit, so expressed TCRB transcripts were sequenced. TCRdb took over this immuneACCESS table, retaining in-frame rearrangements with V and J assigned. Such tables are incomplete; in checked studies, under half of the missing clones stem from an unresolved V gene, and the remainder is unexplained. In this sample the table shows around 430,000 clones, about 30% of which occur a single time. Around 0.065% of the sample rests with the top ten. Sample: naive CD4+ T cells from blood. The meaning of the sample's cell subset or site label: true naive CD4+ T cells. Every receptor here comes from a man between 18 and 29 years old in good health.

V gene TRBV5-4 combines with J gene TRBJ1-1; D gene uncertain. V was trimmed by 5 bases and J by 1 base, leaving 6 bases between them. CDR1 is SGHNT and CDR2 is YYREEE in the germline V gene (reference sequence). The CDR3 extends over 12 amino acids. CDR3 in DNA: TGTGCCAGCAGGACACAGAACACTGAAGCTTTCTTT. It specifies CASRTQNTEAFF.

The table lists this clone with a few counts. The chain combines TRBV28 with TRBJ2-7; the D gene is possibly TRBD2 (5 bases). Germline CDR1 is MDHEN and CDR2 is SYDVKM. Trimming shortened V by 5 bases and J by 1 base, and 12 bases separated the two germline ends. This CDR3 comprises 14 residues. CDR3 nucleotide sequence: TGTGCCAGCAGTGCCTCGAGCGGATCCTACGAGCAGTACTTC. Its protein product is CASSASSGSYEQYF.

The CDR3 reads CASSSPRGNYGYTF. The CDR3 nucleotides are TGTGCCAGCAGCTCCCCGCGGGGTAACTATGGCTACACCTTC. J is TRBJ1-2 and V is TRBV7-9; D gene ambiguous. This CDR3 comprises 14 residues. Germline loops: CDR1 SEHNR, CDR2 FQNEAQ (reference sequence). V lost 4 bases and J 1 base, leaving 10 bases between the germline ends. The entire variable domain, with the rest obtained from reference TRBV7-9 and TRBJ1-2, is as follows: DTGVSQNPRHKITKRGQNVTFRCDPISEHNRLYWYRQTLGQGPEFLTYFQNEAQLEKSRLLSDRFSAERPKGSFSTLEIQRTEQGDSAMYLCASSSPRGNYGYTFGSGTRLTVV.

The genes are TRBV15 and TRBJ2-7; perhaps TRBD2 as D (6 bases). The CDR3 consists of 14 residues. CDR1 and CDR2 (germline): LNHNV, YYDKDF (reference sequence). The V end was cut by 5 bases, the J end by 1 base, with 12 bases between. The CDR3 DNA reads as TGTGCCACCAGCTTCGGGAGTAGGTCCTACGAGCAGTACTTC. Its translation: CATSFGSRSYEQYF.

In its sample, this clone was seen a few times. The chain recombines TRBV2 with TRBJ2-3, with a possible D match to TRBD1 (6 bases). The CDR3 consists of 14 residues. Germline V gene lookup returns CDR1 SNHLY and CDR2 FYNNEI. The V end was cut by 3 bases, the J end by 1 base, with 8 bases between. The CDR3 reads CASSDSGGTDTQYF. Written as DNA, the CDR3 is TGTGCCAGCAGTGACTCAGGGGGCACAGATACGCAGTATTTT.

This clone was detected a few times. This specimen includes other DNA sequences encoding the same CDR3. The V and J genes are TRBV30 and TRBJ2-5; TRBD1 is a possible D gene (6 bases). The ends were cut back, 0 bases at V and 5 bases at J, with 13 bases in the middle. Per the germline V gene, CDR1 is GTSNPN and CDR2 is SVGIG (reference sequence). The CDR3 spans 14 residues. The CDR3 bases are TGTGCCTGGAGTGTCGGGACATTCCAGGAGACCCAGTACTTC. It translates to CAWSVGTFQETQYF.

The chain joins TRBV14 to TRBJ1-2; D is unresolved. Germline V lookup: CDR1 SGHDN, CDR2 FVKESK. The V end lost 3 bases, the J end lost 5 bases, and 10 bases lay between the germline ends. The CDR3 consists of 13 residues. CDR3 sequence (DNA): TGTGCCAGCAGCCACAGTGCTTGGTATGGCTACACCTTC. It translates to CASSHSAWYGYTF.

This clone has only a few counts. CDR3 DNA sequence: TGCGCCAGCAGCTTCGACAGGTCGAACACTGAAGCTTTCTTT. It specifies CASSFDRSNTEAFF. The chain links TRBV5-1 to TRBJ1-1, with D maybe TRBD1 (6 bases). This CDR3 has 14 residues. Germline V gives CDR1 SGHRS, CDR2 YFSETQ. V dropped 2 bases and J dropped 1 base, with 9 bases sitting between them. Based on the CDR3 plus reference TRBV5-1 and TRBJ1-1, the full variable domain is KAGVTQTPRYLIKTRGQQVTLSCSPISGHRSVSWYQQTPGQGLQFLFEYFSETQRNKGNFPGRFSGRQFSNSRSEMNVSTLELGDSALYLCASSFDRSNTEAFFGQGTRLTVV.

The CDR3 DNA reads TGTGCCACCAGCAGAGGACTAGCGGGAGGGTCCGATGAGCAGTTCTTC. It is translated as CATSRGLAGGSDEQFF. The chain links TRBV15 to TRBJ2-1, with TRBD2 matching 14 bases. Germline loops: CDR1 LNHNV, CDR2 YYDKDF (reference sequence). The trim removed 1 base at V and 8 bases at J, leaving 4 bases unmatched. The length of the CDR3 is 16 residues. The full variable domain, completed using reference TRBV15 and TRBJ2-1, is DAMVIQNPRYQVTQFGKPVTLSCSQTLNHNVMYWYQQKSSQAPKLLFHYYDKDFNNEADTPDNFQSRRPNTSFCFLDIRSPGLGDTAMYLCATSRGLAGGSDEQFFGPGTRLTVL.

CDR3 region: CASRTASPSTDTQYF. The CDR3 DNA is TGTGCCAGCAGGACGGCTAGCCCTAGCACAGATACGCAGTATTTT. The rearrangement uses TRBV6-1 and TRBJ2-3; D is possibly TRBD2 (5 bases). The CDR3 has 15 amino acids. Germline assignment: CDR1 MNHNS and CDR2 SASEGT. The V gene lost 6 bases and the J gene lost 0 bases, with 13 bases spanning the gap.

This rearrangement joins TRBV14 to TRBJ2-6, with D uncertain. There are 18 residues in the CDR3. The germline gives CDR1 SGHDN, CDR2 FVKESK. V was clipped by 1 base and J by 2 bases, with 15 bases between them. CDR3 sequence: CASSQGGLGEAGANVLTF. CDR3 sequence (DNA): TGTGCCAGCAGCCAAGGGGGATTAGGTGAAGCTGGGGCCAACGTCCTGACTTTC. Full variable domain (rest looked up from reference TRBV14 and TRBJ2-6): EAGVTQFPSHSVIEKGQTVTLRCDPISGHDNLYWYRRVMGKEIKFLLHFVKESKQDESGMPNNRFLAERTGGTYSTLKVQPAELEDSGVYFCASSQGGLGEAGANVLTFGAGSRLTVL.